Listed here are 18 T cell receptor beta chains from one sample, sequenced in a study of Tregs in tolerant kidney transplant recipients. Assay used: immunoSEQ multiplex PCR; TCRdb lists only in-frame clones, some missing. There are 10,000 to 11,000 clones in the sample; about 90% occur only once, and 5% to 7.5% lies in the top ten. These receptors have no identified antigens. This sample comprised Tregs from blood cultured with allogeneic cells, obtained before the transplant. Source of these receptors: a human patient who received a combined kidney and bone marrow transplant.

V and J are TRBV16 and TRBJ2-1; TRBD1 is a possible D gene (5 bases). Germline V CDR1 and CDR2: KGHSY, FQNENV. V lost 0 bases to trimming and J lost 6 bases, with 12 bases between them. This CDR3 has 15 amino acids. In nucleotides, the CDR3 is TGTGCCAGCAGCCAATCTTACAGGTGGGGCAATGAGCAGTTCTTC. As protein: CASSQSYRWGNEQFF.

The chain employs TRBV5-4 and TRBJ2-3; either TRBD1 or TRBD2 may supply D (5 bases each). The CDR3 is 13 amino acids. The germline CDR1 and CDR2 sequences are SGHNT and YYREEE (reference sequence). V was trimmed by 2 bases and J by 5 bases, leaving 9 bases between them. CDR3 sequence (DNA): TGTGCCAGCAGCTTCGGGGACCTAGATACGCAGTATTTT. This sequence encodes CASSFGDLDTQYF.

The V call is TRBV4-2, the J call TRBJ2-3; 7 positions agree with TRBD2. Germline CDR1 and CDR2: LGHNA and YNFKEQ. V shed 0 bases, J shed 1 base, and the junction held 7 bases outside the gene matches. The CDR3 is 17 residues long. CDR3 amino acids: CASSQDRAGVRTDTQYF. The CDR3 DNA is TGTGCCAGCAGCCAAGATCGGGCGGGAGTGCGCACAGATACGCAGTATTTT.

V gene TRBV5-1 combines with J gene TRBJ2-7, with 8 positions matching TRBD1. Trimming took 5 bases from V and 2 from J; bases not matched to a gene: 3. The CDR3 covers 13 residues. The germline V gene has CDR1 SGHRS and CDR2 YFSETQ. CDR3 bases: TGCGCCAGCAGGGTGACAGGGGCCTACGAGCAGTACTTC. It codes for CASRVTGAYEQYF.

The chain links TRBV19 to TRBJ1-2; TRBD1 matches at 8 bases. Germline V CDR1 and CDR2: LNHDA, SQIVND (reference sequence). This CDR3 region has 14 residues. The V segment lost 7 bases and the J segment 4 bases; nucleotides outside the gene matches: 8. The CDR3 bases are TGTGCCAGTACAACCTTCGGGACAGGCTATGGCTACACCTTC. Protein: CASTTFGTGYGYTF.

The chain's CDR3 is CASSLGPQGAQETQYF. Here the CDR3 DNA reads TGTGCCAGCAGTTTAGGACCGCAGGGGGCGCAGGAGACCCAGTACTTC. The chain links TRBV27 to TRBJ2-5, with TRBD1 matching over 8 bases. With 2 bases clipped from V and 5 bases from J, the junction kept 10 bases outside the gene matches. Germline lookup yields CDR1 MNHEY and CDR2 SMNVEV (reference sequence). This CDR3 spans 16 amino acids.

CDR3 region: CASSRTSGGAYEQYF. In DNA, the CDR3 is TGTGCCAGCAGCCGCACTAGCGGGGGAGCCTACGAGCAGTACTTC. The V and J genes are TRBV27 and TRBJ2-7, with 11 bases lining up with TRBD2. After removal of 6 bases from V and 2 bases from J, the junction contained 6 bases not matched to a gene. The germline V gene has CDR1 MNHEY and CDR2 SMNVEV (reference sequence). CDR3 length: 15 residues.

This chain joins TRBV19 and TRBJ2-1, with D unclear. The CDR3 is made up of 14 amino acids. Germline values: CDR1 LNHDA, CDR2 SQIVND (reference sequence). V shed 2 bases and J shed 7 bases, with 12 bases lying between them. CDR3 loop: CASSIISSSNEQFF. The CDR3 DNA follows: TGTGCCAGTAGTATAATAAGCAGCTCGAATGAGCAGTTCTTC.

This clone was recorded once. The chain couples TRBV7-9 to TRBJ2-4; 7 bases map to TRBD1. Losses at the gene ends were 5 bases for V and 2 bases for J; bases not matched to a gene: 9. The CDR3 loop spans 16 amino acids. Per the germline V gene, CDR1 is SEHNR and CDR2 is FQNEAQ (reference sequence). CDR3 nucleotide sequence: TGTGCCAGCAGCCCCTGGACAGGACCACCCAAAAACATTCAGTACTTC. Its protein is CASSPWTGPPKNIQYF. Combining the CDR3 with reference TRBV7-9 and TRBJ2-4 gives the whole variable domain DTGVSQNPRHKITKRGQNVTFRCDPISEHNRLYWYRQTLGQGPEFLTYFQNEAQLEKSRLLSDRFSAERPKGSFSTLEIQRTEQGDSAMYLCASSPWTGPPKNIQYFGAGTRLSVL.

This clone was observed a handful of times. V is TRBV29-1 and J is TRBJ1-4; D is perhaps TRBD1 (6 bases). This CDR3 comprises 11 residues. The germline V and J ends were trimmed by 3 bases and 7 bases, with 6 bases remaining between them. Germline CDR1 reads SQVTM; CDR2 reads ANQGSEA. In nucleotides, the CDR3 is TGCAGCGTTGACAGGGGTGAAAAACTGTTTTTT. This gives the protein CSVDRGEKLFF.

This sequence joins TRBV5-3 and TRBJ1-5, with 10 positions matching TRBD1. TRBV5-3 is filed as an ORF, its function uncertain. CDR3 length: 17 amino acids. V gave up 3 bases and J gave up 2 bases; unmatched junction bases: 8. The CDR3 region has the DNA TGTGCCAGAAGCTCAGGGACAGGGGAAGAGGGCAATCAGCCCCAGCATTTT. It is translated as CARSSGTGEEGNQPQHF.

The rearrangement uses TRBV14 and TRBJ2-1, with 7 bases aligning to TRBD2. Germline CDR1 and CDR2: SGHDN and FVKESK. Trimming at V came to 5 bases and at J to 5 bases, leaving 6 bases not matched to a gene. The CDR3 length is 14 residues. As DNA, the CDR3 is TGTGCCAGCAGCTTACTTGGGGGGGACAATGAGCAGTTCTTC. Protein: CASSLLGGDNEQFF.

This chain links TRBV7-3 with TRBJ1-5; TRBD1 agrees at 7 bases. V lost 8 bases and J lost 4; bases outside the gene matches: 11. This CDR3 is 15 amino acids long. From germline, CDR1 is SGHTA and CDR2 FQGTGA. CDR3 coding DNA: TGTGCCAGCCCCCCTGTGACAGGGAGAAATCAGCCCCAGCATTTT. Protein: CASPPVTGRNQPQHF.

This chain connects TRBV6-1 to TRBJ2-2; 7 nucleotides align to TRBD2. The CDR3 sequence is 13 residues long. The germline CDR1 and CDR2 sequences are MNHNS and SASEGT. Losses at the gene ends were 10 bases for V and 8 bases for J; bases not matched to a gene: 10. CDR3 loop: CATPRRESGELFF. The DNA of the CDR3 is TGTGCCACCCCCCGGCGGGAGTCGGGGGAGCTGTTTTTT.

The chain carries TRBV19 and TRBJ1-5; 8 positions agree with TRBD1. J lost 0 bases, V lost 4 bases, and 11 bases had no gene match. This CDR3 spans 18 amino acids. The germline V gene has CDR1 LNHDA and CDR2 SQIVND (reference sequence). In DNA, the CDR3 is TGTGCCAGTAGTACTCGAGGACAGGGCGCGTATAGCAATCAGCCCCAGCATTTT. It encodes CASSTRGQGAYSNQPQHF.

The chain uses TRBV7-2 and TRBJ2-7; 13 nucleotides agree with TRBD2. CDR1 is SGHTA, CDR2 FQGNSA, per germline. With 5 bases clipped from V and 4 bases from J, the junction kept 8 bases outside the gene matches. This CDR3 has 16 amino acids. The chain's CDR3 is CASSRTSGSGGYEQYF. The CDR3 DNA sequence: TGTGCCAGCAGCCGGACTAGCGGGAGTGGAGGTTACGAGCAGTACTTC.

The chain is built from TRBV5-6 and TRBJ1-1; D might be TRBD1 (5 bases). The CDR3 spans 13 residues. Germline V gene sequence: CDR1 SGHDT, CDR2 YYEEEE. Trimming shortened V by 3 bases and J by 0 bases, and 6 bases separated the two germline ends. Here the CDR3 reads CASSSTVNTEAFF. The CDR3 coding sequence is TGTGCCAGCAGCTCGACAGTGAACACTGAAGCTTTCTTT.

This chain connects TRBV6-1 to TRBJ1-5; perhaps TRBD1 as D (6 bases). The germline CDR1 and CDR2 sequences are MNHNS and SASEGT. The CDR3 length is 13 residues. V gave up 7 bases and J gave up 0 bases, with 7 bases separating them. CDR3 nucleotides: TGTGCCAGCAAGACAGGTAGCAATCAGCCCCAGCATTTT. This translates into CASKTGSNQPQHF.